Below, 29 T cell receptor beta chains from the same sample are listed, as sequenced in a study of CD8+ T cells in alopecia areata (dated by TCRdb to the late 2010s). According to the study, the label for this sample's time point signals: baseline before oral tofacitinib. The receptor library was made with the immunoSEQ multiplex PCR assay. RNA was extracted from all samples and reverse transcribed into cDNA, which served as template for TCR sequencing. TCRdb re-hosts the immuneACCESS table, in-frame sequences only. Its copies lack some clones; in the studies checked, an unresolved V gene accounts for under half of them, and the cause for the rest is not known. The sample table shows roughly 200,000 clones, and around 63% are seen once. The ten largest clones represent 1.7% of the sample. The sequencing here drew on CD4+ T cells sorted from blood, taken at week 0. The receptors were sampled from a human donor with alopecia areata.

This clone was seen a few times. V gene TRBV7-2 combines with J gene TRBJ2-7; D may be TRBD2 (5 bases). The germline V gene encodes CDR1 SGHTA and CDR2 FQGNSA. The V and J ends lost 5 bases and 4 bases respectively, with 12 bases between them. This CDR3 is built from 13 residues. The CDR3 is CASSQAAHYEQYF. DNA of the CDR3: TGTGCCAGCAGCCAAGCGGCGCATTACGAGCAGTACTTC.

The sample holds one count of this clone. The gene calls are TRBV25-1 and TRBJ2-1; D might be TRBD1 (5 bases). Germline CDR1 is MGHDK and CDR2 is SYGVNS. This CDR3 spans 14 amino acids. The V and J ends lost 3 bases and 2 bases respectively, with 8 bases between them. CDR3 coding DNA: TGTGCCAGCAGTGAGGAACAGGCCTACAATGAGCAGTTCTTC. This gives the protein CASSEEQAYNEQFF.

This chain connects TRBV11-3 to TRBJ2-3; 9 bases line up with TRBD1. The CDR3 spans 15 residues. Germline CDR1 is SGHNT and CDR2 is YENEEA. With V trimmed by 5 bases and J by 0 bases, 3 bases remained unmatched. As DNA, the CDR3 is TGTGCCAGCAGCCCCGGACAGGGGAGCACAGATACGCAGTATTTT. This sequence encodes CASSPGQGSTDTQYF.

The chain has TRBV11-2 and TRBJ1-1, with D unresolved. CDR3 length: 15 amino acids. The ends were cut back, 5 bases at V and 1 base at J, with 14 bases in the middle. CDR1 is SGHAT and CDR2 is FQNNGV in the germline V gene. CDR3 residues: CASSRPPLQNTEAFF. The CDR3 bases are TGTGCCAGCAGCCGCCCGCCCCTTCAGAACACTGAAGCTTTCTTT. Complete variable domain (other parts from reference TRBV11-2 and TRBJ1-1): EAGVAQSPRYKIIEKRQSVAFWCNPISGHATLYWYQQILGQGPKLLIQFQNNGVVDDSQLPKDRFSAERLKGVDSTLKIQPAKLEDSAVYLCASSRPPLQNTEAFFGQGTRLTVV.

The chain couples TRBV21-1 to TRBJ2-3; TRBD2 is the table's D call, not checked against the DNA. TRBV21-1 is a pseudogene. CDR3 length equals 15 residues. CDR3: CASSKGIRGSDTQYF. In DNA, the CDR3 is TGTGCCAGCAGCAAAGGGATACGGGGATCAGATACGCAGTATTTT.

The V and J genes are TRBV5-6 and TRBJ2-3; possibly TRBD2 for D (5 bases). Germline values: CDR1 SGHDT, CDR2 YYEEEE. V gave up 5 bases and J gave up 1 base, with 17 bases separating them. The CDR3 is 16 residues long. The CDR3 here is CASRTVGVRGTDTQYF. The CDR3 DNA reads TGTGCCAGCAGAACCGTCGGGGTTAGAGGCACAGATACGCAGTATTTT. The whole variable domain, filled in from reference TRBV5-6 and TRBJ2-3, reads DAGVTQSPTHLIKTRGQQVTLRCSPKSGHDTVSWYQQALGQGPQFIFQYYEEEERQRGNFPDRFSGHQFPNYSSELNVNALLLGDSALYLCASRTVGVRGTDTQYFGPGTRLTVL.

The CDR3 sequence is CASSLQGAGANVLTF. The CDR3, as DNA: TGTGCCAGCAGCTTACAGGGAGCTGGGGCCAACGTCCTGACTTTC. The chain links TRBV11-2 to TRBJ2-6; D may match TRBD1 or TRBD2 (5 bases each). CDR3 length equals 15 residues. Germline V gene sequence: CDR1 SGHAT, CDR2 FQNNGV. The V gene lost 2 bases and the J gene lost 2 bases, with 7 bases spanning the gap.

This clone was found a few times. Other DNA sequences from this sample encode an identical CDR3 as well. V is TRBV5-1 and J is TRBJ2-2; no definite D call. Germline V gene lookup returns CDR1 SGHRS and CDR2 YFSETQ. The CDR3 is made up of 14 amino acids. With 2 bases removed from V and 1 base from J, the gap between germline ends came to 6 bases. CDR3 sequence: CASSLRGNTGELFF. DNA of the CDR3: TGCGCCAGCAGCTTAAGAGGGAACACCGGGGAGCTGTTTTTT.

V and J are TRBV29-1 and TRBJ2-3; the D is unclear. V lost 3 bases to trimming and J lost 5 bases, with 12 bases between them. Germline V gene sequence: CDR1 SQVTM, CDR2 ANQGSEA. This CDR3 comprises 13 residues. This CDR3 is CSVDSPSGDTQYF. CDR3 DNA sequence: TGCAGCGTTGACTCCCCCTCTGGAGATACGCAGTATTTT.

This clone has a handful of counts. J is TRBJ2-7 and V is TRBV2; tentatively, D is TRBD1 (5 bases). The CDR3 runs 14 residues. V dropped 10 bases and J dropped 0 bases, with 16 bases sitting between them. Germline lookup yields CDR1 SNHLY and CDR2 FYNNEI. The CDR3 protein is CAIGHARSSYEQYF. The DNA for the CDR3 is TGTGCCATCGGACACGCAAGGAGCTCCTACGAGCAGTACTTC.

The CDR3 DNA reads TGTGCCAGCAGTTCCCCCTCTCGCGGGTCTGGGGCCAACGTCCTGACTTTC. This sequence encodes CASSSPSRGSGANVLTF. The chain recombines TRBV27 with TRBJ2-6; perhaps TRBD2 as D (5 bases). Trimming pared 4 bases from V and 1 base from J, leaving 14 bases between. Germline loops: CDR1 MNHEY, CDR2 SMNVEV (reference sequence). The CDR3 extends over 17 amino acids.

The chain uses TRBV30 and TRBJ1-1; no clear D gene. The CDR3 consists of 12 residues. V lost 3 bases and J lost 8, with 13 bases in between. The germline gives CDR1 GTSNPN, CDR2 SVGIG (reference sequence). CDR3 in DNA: TGTGCCTGGAGACTTGTCCCCCGCGAAGCTTTCTTT. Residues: CAWRLVPREAFF.

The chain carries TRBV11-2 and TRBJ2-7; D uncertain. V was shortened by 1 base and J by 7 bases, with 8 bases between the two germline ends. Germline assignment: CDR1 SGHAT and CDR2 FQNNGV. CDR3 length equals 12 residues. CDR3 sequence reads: CASSLVRSEQYF. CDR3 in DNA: TGTGCCAGCAGCTTAGTGCGCTCTGAGCAGTACTTC. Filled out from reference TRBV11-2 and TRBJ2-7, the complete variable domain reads EAGVAQSPRYKIIEKRQSVAFWCNPISGHATLYWYQQILGQGPKLLIQFQNNGVVDDSQLPKDRFSAERLKGVDSTLKIQPAKLEDSAVYLCASSLVRSEQYFGPGTRLTVT.

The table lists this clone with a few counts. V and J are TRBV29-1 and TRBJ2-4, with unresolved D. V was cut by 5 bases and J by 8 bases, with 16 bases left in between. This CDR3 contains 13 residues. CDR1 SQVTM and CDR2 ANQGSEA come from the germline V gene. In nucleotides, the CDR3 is TGCAGCGTTCTCGGAACTCTTCATGACATTCAGTACTTC. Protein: CSVLGTLHDIQYF. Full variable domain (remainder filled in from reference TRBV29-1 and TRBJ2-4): SAVISQKPSRDICQRGTSLTIQCQVDSQVTMMFWYRQQPGQSLTLIATANQGSEATYESGFVIDKFPISRPNLTFSTLTVSNMSPEDSSIYLCSVLGTLHDIQYFGAGTRLSVL.

The CDR3: CSAADRINQPQHF. DNA for the CDR3: TGCAGCGCCGCGGACAGGATAAATCAGCCCCAGCATTTT. The genes are TRBV29-1 and TRBJ1-5; 7 bases align to TRBD1. The V and J ends lost 7 bases and 4 bases, in that order; junction bases with no gene match: 7. Germline CDR1 is SQVTM and CDR2 is ANQGSEA. This CDR3 has 13 amino acids.

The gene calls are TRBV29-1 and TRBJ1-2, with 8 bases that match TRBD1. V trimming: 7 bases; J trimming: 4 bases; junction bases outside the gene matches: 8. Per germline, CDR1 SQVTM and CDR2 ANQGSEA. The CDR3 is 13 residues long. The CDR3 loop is CSAGQGGSYGYTF. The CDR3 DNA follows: TGCAGCGCAGGACAGGGAGGCAGCTATGGCTACACCTTC.

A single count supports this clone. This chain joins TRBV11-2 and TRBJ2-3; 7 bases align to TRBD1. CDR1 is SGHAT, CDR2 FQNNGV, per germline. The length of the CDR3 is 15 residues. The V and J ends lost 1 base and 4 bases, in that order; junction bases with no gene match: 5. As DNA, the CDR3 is TGTGCCAGCAGCTTAGTGATGCAGGGGGCAGATACGCAGTATTTT. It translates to CASSLVMQGADTQYF.

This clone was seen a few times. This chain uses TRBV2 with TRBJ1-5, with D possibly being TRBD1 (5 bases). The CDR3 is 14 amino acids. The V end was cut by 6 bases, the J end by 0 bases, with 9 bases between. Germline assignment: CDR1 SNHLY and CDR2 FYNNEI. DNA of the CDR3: TGTGCCAGCAGCCGGAGGGGTAGCAATCAGCCCCAGCATTTT. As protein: CASSRRGSNQPQHF. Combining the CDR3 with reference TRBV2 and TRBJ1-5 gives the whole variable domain EPEVTQTPSHQVTQMGQEVILRCVPISNHLYFYWYRQILGQKVEFLVSFYNNEISEKSEIFDDQFSVERPDGSNFTLKIRSTKLEDSAMYFCASSRRGSNQPQHFGDGTRLSIL.

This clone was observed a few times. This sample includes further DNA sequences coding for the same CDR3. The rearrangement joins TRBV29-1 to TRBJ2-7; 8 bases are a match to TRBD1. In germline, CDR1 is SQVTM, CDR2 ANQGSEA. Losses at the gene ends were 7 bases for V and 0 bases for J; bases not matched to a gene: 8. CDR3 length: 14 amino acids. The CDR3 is CSGTTGTGSYEQYF. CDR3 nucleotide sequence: TGCAGCGGGACCACGGGGACAGGCTCCTACGAGCAGTACTTC.

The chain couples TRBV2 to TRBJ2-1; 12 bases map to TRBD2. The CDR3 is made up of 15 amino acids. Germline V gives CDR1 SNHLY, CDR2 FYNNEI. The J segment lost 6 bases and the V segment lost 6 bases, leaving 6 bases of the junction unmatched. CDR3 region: CASRAQGLAGNEQFF. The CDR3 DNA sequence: TGTGCCAGCAGGGCCCAGGGACTAGCGGGCAATGAGCAGTTCTTC.

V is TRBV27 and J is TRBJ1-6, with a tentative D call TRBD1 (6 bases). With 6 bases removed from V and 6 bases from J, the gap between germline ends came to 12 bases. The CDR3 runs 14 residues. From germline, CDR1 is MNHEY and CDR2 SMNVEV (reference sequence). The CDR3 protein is CASRAGVSNSPLHF. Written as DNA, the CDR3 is TGTGCCAGCAGAGCAGGGGTTAGTAATTCACCCCTCCACTTT.

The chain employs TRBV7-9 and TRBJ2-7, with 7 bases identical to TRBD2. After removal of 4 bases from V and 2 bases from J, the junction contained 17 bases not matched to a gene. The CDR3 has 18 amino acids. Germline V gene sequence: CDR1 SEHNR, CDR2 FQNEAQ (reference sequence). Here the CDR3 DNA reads TGTGCCAGCAGCTATATCCTCGCGGTAGCGGGCCTAGCCTACGAGCAGTACTTC. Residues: CASSYILAVAGLAYEQYF.

The CDR3 loop is CASSYRDLTDTQYF. CDR3 nucleotide sequence: TGTGCCAGCAGTTACAGGGATCTGACAGATACGCAGTATTTT. This rearrangement joins TRBV6-6 to TRBJ2-3; D uncertain. The CDR3 contains 14 residues. Germline lookup yields CDR1 MNHNY and CDR2 SVGAGI (reference sequence). The V gene lost 2 bases and the J gene lost 3 bases, with 9 bases spanning the gap.

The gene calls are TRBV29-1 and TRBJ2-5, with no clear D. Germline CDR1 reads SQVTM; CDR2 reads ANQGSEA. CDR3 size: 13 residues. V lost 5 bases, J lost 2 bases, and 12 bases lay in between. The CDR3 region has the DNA TGCAGCGTTCGCCAGAAACTACAAGAGACCCAGTACTTC. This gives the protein CSVRQKLQETQYF.

This chain's CDR3 is CASSESRTGGIHEQYF. Written as DNA, the CDR3 is TGTGCCAGCAGTGAAAGTAGGACAGGGGGCATTCACGAGCAGTACTTC. The chain combines TRBV25-1 with TRBJ2-7; 11 bases match TRBD1. Germline V gene data show CDR1 as MGHDK and CDR2 as SYGVNS. The V segment lost 2 bases and the J segment 5 bases; nucleotides outside the gene matches: 8. This CDR3 comprises 16 residues.

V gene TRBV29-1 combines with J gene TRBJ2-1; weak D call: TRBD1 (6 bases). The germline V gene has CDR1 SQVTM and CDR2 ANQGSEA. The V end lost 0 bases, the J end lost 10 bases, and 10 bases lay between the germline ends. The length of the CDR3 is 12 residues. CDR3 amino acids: CSVEDWGPEQFF. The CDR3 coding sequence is TGCAGCGTTGAAGATTGGGGGCCAGAGCAGTTCTTC.

The CDR3 region is CASSPTTSGGAYEQYF. CDR3 sequence (DNA): TGCGCCAGCAGCCCGACGACTAGCGGGGGGGCCTACGAGCAGTACTTC. The V call is TRBV5-1, the J call TRBJ2-7; 14 bases match TRBD2. The germline V gene has CDR1 SGHRS and CDR2 YFSETQ. The CDR3 has 16 amino acids. V shed 4 bases and J 2 bases; nucleotides not matched to a gene: 5.

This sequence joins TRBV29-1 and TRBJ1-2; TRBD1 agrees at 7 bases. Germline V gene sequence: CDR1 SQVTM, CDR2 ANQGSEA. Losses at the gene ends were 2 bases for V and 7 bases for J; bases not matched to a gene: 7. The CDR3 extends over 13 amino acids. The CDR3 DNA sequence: TGCAGCGTTGAATCTGGGGACAGCTTTGGCTACACCTTC. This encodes CSVESGDSFGYTF.

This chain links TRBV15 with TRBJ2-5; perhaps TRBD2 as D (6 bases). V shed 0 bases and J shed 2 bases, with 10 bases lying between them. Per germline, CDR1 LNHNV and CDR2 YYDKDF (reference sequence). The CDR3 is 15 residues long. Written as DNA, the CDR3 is TGTGCCACCAGCAGAGATCCGGGGGAACAAGAGACCCAGTACTTC. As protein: CATSRDPGEQETQYF.